Below are 8 T cell receptor beta chains sequenced from a single sample in a study of blood T cell repertoires in COVID-19. The repertoire was sequenced with immunoSEQ multiplex PCR; TCRdb's copy has only in-frame clones and lacks some. The table has 120,000 to 150,000 clones, 85% to 90% seen once. Sequences were obtained from peripheral blood. The origin of the receptors is a human donor in a cohort sampled during active COVID-19.

The V and J genes are TRBV27 and TRBJ2-1; 8 nucleotides match TRBD1. Trimming took 5 bases from V and 1 from J; bases not matched to a gene: 4. This CDR3 comprises 15 residues. Germline CDR1 reads MNHEY; CDR2 reads SMNVEV (reference sequence). The DNA of the CDR3 is TGTGCCAGCAGTACGGACAGGGAGTCCTACAATGAGCAGTTCTTC. Protein sequence: CASSTDRESYNEQFF.

The chain combines TRBV19 with TRBJ2-5; TRBD1 aligns across 10 bases. Germline V CDR1 and CDR2: LNHDA, SQIVND (reference sequence). The CDR3 runs to 15 residues. The J segment lost 4 bases and the V segment lost 7 bases, leaving 9 bases of the junction unmatched. The DNA for the CDR3 is TGTGCCAGTATACAGGGGGACAGGGGTGGAGAGACCCAGTACTTC. This sequence encodes CASIQGDRGGETQYF.

V gene TRBV7-6 combines with J gene TRBJ2-2, with 7 bases aligning to TRBD2. CDR1 SGHVS and CDR2 FNYEAQ come from the germline V gene. The V segment lost 4 bases and the J segment 3 bases; nucleotides outside the gene matches: 14. CDR3 length equals 18 residues. The CDR3 loop is CASSSRPVGGGDTGELFF. The CDR3 DNA is TGTGCCAGCAGCTCACGTCCTGTGGGGGGAGGGGACACCGGGGAGCTGTTTTTT.

This chain uses TRBV7-8 with TRBJ1-6; D gene uncertain. CDR3 length: 15 amino acids. The germline V gene has CDR1 SGHVS and CDR2 FQNEAQ. V lost 1 base and J 9 bases, leaving 13 bases between the germline ends. The CDR3 DNA follows: TGTGCCAGCAGCTTAGAATTGACACGATCTTCACCCCTCCACTTT. Its translation is CASSLELTRSSPLHF.

The rearrangement links TRBV19 to TRBJ1-1; TRBD1 is a possible D gene (6 bases). CDR3 length: 13 amino acids. Germline CDR1 is LNHDA and CDR2 is SQIVND (reference sequence). The germline V and J ends were trimmed by 9 bases and 0 bases, with 11 bases remaining between them. The CDR3 nucleotides are TGTGCCAGCGGGGGGACACTGAACACTGAAGCTTTCTTT. The encoded protein is CASGGTLNTEAFF.

The chain uses TRBV7-9 and TRBJ2-3, with 11 positions matching TRBD2. This CDR3 is built from 19 residues. Germline CDR1 reads SEHNR; CDR2 reads FQNEAQ (reference sequence). J was trimmed by 0 bases and V by 6 bases; bases with no gene match: 14. CDR3 residues: CASRSTGLAEPSSTDTQYF. For the CDR3, the DNA is TGTGCCAGCAGGTCCACGGGACTAGCGGAACCCTCTAGCACAGATACGCAGTATTTT. Full variable domain (outside the CDR3, taken from reference TRBV7-9 and TRBJ2-3): DTGVSQNPRHKITKRGQNVTFRCDPISEHNRLYWYRQTLGQGPEFLTYFQNEAQLEKSRLLSDRFSAERPKGSFSTLEIQRTEQGDSAMYLCASRSTGLAEPSSTDTQYFGPGTRLTVL.

V gene TRBV28 combines with J gene TRBJ1-1, with D possibly being TRBD1 (5 bases). CDR3 size: 16 residues. CDR1 is MDHEN, CDR2 SYDVKM, per germline. Trimming shortened V by 2 bases and J by 5 bases, and 18 bases separated the two germline ends. In nucleotides, the CDR3 is TGTGCCAGCAGTTTAGGGTCGGGGGTGAAGGGGACTGAAGCTTTCTTT. Translation gives CASSLGSGVKGTEAFF.

J is TRBJ2-3 and V is TRBV24-1, with TRBD1 as a possible D gene (6 bases). CDR3 length: 14 residues. Germline V lookup: CDR1 KGHDR, CDR2 SFDVKD. V lost 6 bases to trimming and J lost 0 bases, with 9 bases between them. CDR3 in DNA: TGTGCCACCAGTAGGACAGCTAGCACAGATACGCAGTATTTT. This translates into CATSRTASTDTQYF.